Listed here are 12 T cell receptor beta chains from one sample, sequenced in a study of CD8 T cells in ankylosing spondylitis. TCRdb ran MiXCR on the 5' RACE reads and lists one entry per CDR3 protein. The repertoire consists of some 150,000 distinct CDR3 sequences, with 44% occurring once and the leading ten covering about 16%. The sequenced sample was synovial fluid, either unsorted or a sorted T cell fraction (not recorded which). Receptors were obtained from a male donor with ankylosing spondylitis.

The V gene is TRBV5-8, the J gene TRBJ2-1, with 7 bases identical to TRBD1. Germline assignment: CDR1 SGHTS and CDR2 YDEGEE. There are 15 residues in the CDR3. Losses at the gene ends were 3 bases for V and 7 bases for J; bases not matched to a gene: 10. The CDR3 DNA follows: TGTGCCAGCAGCTCACCTAGACAGGGATTAAATGAGCAGTTCTTC. This sequence encodes CASSSPRQGLNEQFF.

This chain joins TRBV7-8 and TRBJ2-3; D may be TRBD1 or TRBD2 (6 bases each). Trimming shortened V by 3 bases and J by 5 bases, and 12 bases separated the two germline ends. The CDR3 sequence is 14 residues long. CDR1 is SGHVS, CDR2 FQNEAQ, per germline. CDR3 amino acids: CASSLRLGGDTQYF. CDR3 nucleotide sequence: TGTGCCAGCAGCTTGAGACTAGGGGGAGATACGCAGTATTTT.

This clonotype has only a few counts. The genes are TRBV18 and TRBJ1-2; 10 bases match TRBD1. The V segment lost 2 bases and the J segment 6 bases; nucleotides outside the gene matches: 0. CDR3 length equals 13 residues. CDR1 is KGHSH and CDR2 is LQKENI in the germline V gene. The CDR3 DNA follows: TGTGCCAGCTCACCAGGACAGGGGGATGGCTACACCTTC. Translation: CASSPGQGDGYTF.

The gene calls are TRBV4-1 and TRBJ2-1, with a tentative D call TRBD1 (5 bases). Germline lookup yields CDR1 MGHRA and CDR2 YSYEKL. The ends were cut back, 1 base at V and 12 bases at J, with 13 bases in the middle. The CDR3 sequence is 13 residues long. Written as DNA, the CDR3 is TGCGCCAGCAGCCAAGTCCCGAAAAGGGGGCAGTTCTTC. As protein: CASSQVPKRGQFF.

In DNA, the CDR3 is TGCGCCAGCAGCTTGGGGACTCACAGCAGGTGGGGGGATACGCAGTATTTT. Amino acid sequence: CASSLGTHSRWGDTQYF. The rearrangement uses TRBV5-1 and TRBJ2-3, with D perhaps matching TRBD1 or TRBD2 (5 bases each). Germline V CDR1 and CDR2: SGHRS, YFSETQ. This CDR3 contains 17 residues. Between the trimmed V and J ends, which lost 0 bases and 6 bases, there was a span of 20 bases.

This chain's CDR3 is CASSLLLAPLNEQYF. Here the CDR3 DNA reads TGTGCCAGCAGTTTACTGCTAGCGCCCTTGAACGAGCAGTACTTC. The chain carries TRBV28 and TRBJ2-7, with a weak D call TRBD2 (6 bases). CDR1 is MDHEN, CDR2 SYDVKM, per germline. V lost 2 bases and J lost 5, with 16 bases in between. The CDR3 has 15 amino acids.

A few counts support this clonotype. CDR3 loop: CSARVGADTQYF. The CDR3 nucleotides are TGCAGTGCTAGAGTAGGTGCAGATACGCAGTATTTT. The chain is built from TRBV20-1 and TRBJ2-3; unclear D gene. V lost 1 base and J 4 bases, leaving 6 bases between the germline ends. Germline V CDR1 and CDR2: DFQATT, SNEGSKA (reference sequence). The CDR3 is 12 residues long.

The rearrangement uses TRBV9 and TRBJ1-1; D remains unclear. Germline-derived CDR1 and CDR2 are SGDLS and YYNGEE. Trimming took off 4 bases at V and 0 bases at J, with 13 bases between the two ends. The CDR3 consists of 15 residues. Here the CDR3 DNA reads TGTGCCAGCAGCCCCTCAGGCAGACTGAACACTGAAGCTTTCTTT. Translation gives CASSPSGRLNTEAFF.

This clonotype was counted once. The chain joins TRBV4-3 to TRBJ2-7; 8 bases line up with TRBD2. Germline V gene lookup returns CDR1 LGHNA and CDR2 YSLEER. This CDR3 is 16 amino acids long. The junction had 7 bases not matched to a gene; V was cut back by 0 bases and J by 3 bases. CDR3 sequence (DNA): TGCGCCAGCAGCCAAGAGTTAGGGAGCGGGAGCTACGAGCAGTACTTC. The encoded protein is CASSQELGSGSYEQYF.

The CDR3 DNA follows: TGTGCCAGCGGACGGCGAGTTCAAGAGACCCAGTACTTC. It specifies CASGRRVQETQYF. The chain employs TRBV11-2 and TRBJ2-5, with D unresolved. V dropped 8 bases and J dropped 2 bases, with 12 bases sitting between them. The CDR3 covers 13 residues. The germline V gene encodes CDR1 SGHAT and CDR2 FQNNGV. The full variable domain, in which reference TRBV11-2 and TRBJ2-5 provide the parts outside the CDR3, is EAGVAQSPRYKIIEKRQSVAFWCNPISGHATLYWYQQILGQGPKLLIQFQNNGVVDDSQLPKDRFSAERLKGVDSTLKIQPAKLEDSAVYLCASGRRVQETQYFGPGTRLLVL.

The V and J genes are TRBV7-9 and TRBJ2-5, with TRBD1 matching over 11 bases. CDR1 is SEHNR, CDR2 FQNEAQ, per germline (reference sequence). The CDR3 runs to 16 residues. With V trimmed by 4 bases and J by 5 bases, 9 bases remained unmatched. The CDR3 here is CASSSPGTGGEETQYF. The CDR3 DNA reads TGTGCCAGCAGCTCTCCCGGGACAGGGGGAGAGGAGACCCAGTACTTC. Full variable domain (rest looked up from reference TRBV7-9 and TRBJ2-5): DTGVSQNPRHKITKRGQNVTFRCDPISEHNRLYWYRQTLGQGPEFLTYFQNEAQLEKSRLLSDRFSAERPKGSFSTLEIQRTEQGDSAMYLCASSSPGTGGEETQYFGPGTRLLVL.

V is TRBV27 and J is TRBJ1-1, with unresolved D. CDR3 length: 12 residues. The germline gives CDR1 MNHEY, CDR2 SMNVEV (reference sequence). Trimming removed 5 bases from V and 5 bases from J, with 9 bases in between. The CDR3 is CASSVPGTEAFF. CDR3 DNA: TGTGCCAGCAGTGTCCCTGGGACTGAAGCTTTCTTT.